This T cell receptor beta chain comes out of a study of CD8 T cells in Susac syndrome. V lost 4 bases, J lost 2 bases, and 6 bases stayed unmatched. This CDR3 has 15 residues. Per germline, CDR1 SQVTM and CDR2 ANQGSEA. After extraction with the RNeasy kit, 0.5 to 1 ug of the RNA was reverse transcribed using random hexamers. Multiplex PCR with immunoSEQ amplified the TCR beta CDR3 across 54 Vbeta and 13 Jbeta. TCRdb processed the immunoSEQ multiplex PCR reads anew with MiXCR; each CDR3 protein has one entry. This table holds approximately 190,000 distinct CDR3 sequences, nearly 97% found once. The sequence was collected from a human donor with Susac syndrome. Sequencing was done on a sample of CD4+ T cells from PBMCs. This chain joins TRBV29-1 and TRBJ2-3, with 10 bases identical to TRBD1. In DNA, the CDR3 is TGCAGCGTTGGGGCCCGACAGGGGGCCACAGATACGCAGTATTTT. It is translated as CSVGARQGATDTQYF.